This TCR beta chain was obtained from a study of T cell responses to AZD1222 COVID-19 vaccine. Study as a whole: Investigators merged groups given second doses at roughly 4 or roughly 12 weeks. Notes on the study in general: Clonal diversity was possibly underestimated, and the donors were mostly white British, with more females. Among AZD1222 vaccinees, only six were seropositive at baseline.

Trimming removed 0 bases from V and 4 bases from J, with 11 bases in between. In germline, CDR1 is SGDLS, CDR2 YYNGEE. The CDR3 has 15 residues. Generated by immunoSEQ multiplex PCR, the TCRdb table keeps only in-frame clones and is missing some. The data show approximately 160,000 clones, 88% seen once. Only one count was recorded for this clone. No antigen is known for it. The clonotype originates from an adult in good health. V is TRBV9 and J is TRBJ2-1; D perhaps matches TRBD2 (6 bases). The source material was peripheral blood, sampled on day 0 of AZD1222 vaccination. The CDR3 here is CASSVGSGSYNEQFF. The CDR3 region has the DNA TGTGCCAGCAGCGTAGGTAGCGGCTCATACAATGAGCAGTTCTTC.